One sample yielded the 25 T cell receptor beta chains listed below, sequenced in a study of graft-versus-host responses after intestinal transplantation (dated by TCRdb to the early 2020s). These receptors are not linked to any known antigen. Receptors were amplified or captured by the immunoSEQ multiplex PCR assay. In its TCRdb copy, this immuneACCESS table keeps in-frame sequences only and misses some clones. Where compared with another copy, unresolved V genes explain less than half of these, and the others have no known cause. The sample table holds under 140,000 clones, of which around 95% were seen once. The top ten clonotypes cover 0.4% to 0.55% of the sample. The meaning of the sample's time point label: cells obtained before transplantation from donor or recipient. This sample comprised unstimulated CD8+ T cells sorted from spleen or lymph node cells, obtained before intestinal transplant. The receptors come from a human donor who received an intestinal transplant.

The J gene is TRBJ1-1, the V gene TRBV30; D remains ambiguous. Trimming stripped 3 bases from V and 0 bases from J, with 8 bases between. Germline V CDR1 and CDR2: GTSNPN, SVGIG (reference sequence). The CDR3 is made up of 13 amino acids. CDR3 protein: CAWSAGVNTEAFF. The CDR3 DNA follows: TGTGCCTGGAGCGCCGGGGTGAACACTGAAGCTTTCTTT.

V usage is TRBV30 and J usage is TRBJ2-1; D is unresolved. CDR3 length: 14 amino acids. Per germline, CDR1 GTSNPN and CDR2 SVGIG (reference sequence). V gave up 0 bases and J gave up 8 bases, with 14 bases separating them. Here the CDR3 reads CAWSVSSAADEQFF. The CDR3 DNA sequence: TGTGCCTGGAGTGTAAGTTCCGCGGCGGATGAGCAGTTCTTC.

This clone showed up just a few times. The gene calls are TRBV5-4 and TRBJ1-3; tentatively, D is TRBD1 (6 bases). This CDR3 spans 17 amino acids. From germline, CDR1 is SGHNT and CDR2 YYREEE (reference sequence). Trimming removed 0 bases at V and 0 bases at J, with 13 bases between. The CDR3: CASSLARGPSSGNTIYF. CDR3 in DNA: TGTGCCAGCAGCTTGGCCCGGGGGCCTAGCTCTGGAAACACCATATATTTT.

The gene calls are TRBV13 and TRBJ2-1, with unresolved D. The CDR3 runs to 8 residues. V was clipped by 5 bases and J by 14 bases, with 4 bases between them. From germline, CDR1 is PRHDT and CDR2 FYEKMQ (reference sequence). The DNA of the CDR3 is TGTGCCAGCAGCCCGGAGTTCTTC. This sequence encodes CASSPEFF.

V gene TRBV6-1 combines with J gene TRBJ2-1, with 9 bases fitting TRBD2. With 4 bases clipped from V and 4 bases from J, the junction kept 14 bases outside the gene matches. The germline CDR1 and CDR2 sequences are MNHNS and SASEGT. This CDR3 comprises 18 residues. CDR3 loop: CASSGGTSRTHLYNEQFF. CDR3 DNA: TGTGCCAGCAGTGGCGGGACTAGCAGGACCCACCTGTACAATGAGCAGTTCTTC.

The chain links TRBV7-2 to TRBJ2-3; 8 nucleotides agree with TRBD2. The V and J ends lost 1 base and 1 base, in that order; junction bases with no gene match: 10. CDR1 and CDR2 (germline): SGHTA, FQGNSA. This CDR3 spans 18 amino acids. CDR3 amino acids: CASSLVHRAGGRTDTQYF. The CDR3 nucleotides are TGTGCCAGCAGCTTAGTTCATCGGGCGGGAGGTCGCACAGATACGCAGTATTTT.

CDR3 nucleotides: TGTGCCAGCCGGCGGGGGAGCACTGAAGCTTTCTTT. This gives the protein CASRRGSTEAFF. The V gene is TRBV13, the J gene TRBJ1-1; D might be TRBD1 (5 bases). Germline V gene sequence: CDR1 PRHDT, CDR2 FYEKMQ (reference sequence). Deletions cut 8 bases from V and 4 bases from J, with 11 bases between. The CDR3 extends over 12 amino acids.

The chain links TRBV7-6 to TRBJ2-1, with D perhaps being TRBD1 or TRBD2 (5 bases each). The V gene's germline CDR1 is SGHVS and CDR2 FNYEAQ. Trimming shortened V by 5 bases and J by 8 bases, and 16 bases separated the two germline ends. The CDR3 totals 14 residues. The CDR3 protein is CASSPLIMGDEQFF. In DNA form, the CDR3 reads TGTGCCAGCAGCCCACTAATCATGGGGGATGAGCAGTTCTTC. Based on the CDR3 plus reference TRBV7-6 and TRBJ2-1, the full variable domain is GAGVSQSPRYKVTKRGQDVALRCDPISGHVSLYWYRQALGQGPEFLTYFNYEAQQDKSGLPNDRFSAERPEGSISTLTIQRTEQRDSAMYRCASSPLIMGDEQFFGPGTRLTVL.

The chain has TRBV27 and TRBJ2-2; D is possibly TRBD1 (6 bases). The V end was cut by 5 bases, the J end by 6 bases, with 16 bases between. Germline assignment: CDR1 MNHEY and CDR2 SMNVEV (reference sequence). CDR3 size: 15 residues. The CDR3 nucleotides are TGTGCCAGCAGTGAGGACAGCTATAGGGCCGGGGAGCTGTTTTTT. Its translation: CASSEDSYRAGELFF.

The chain is built from TRBV10-1 and TRBJ2-3; TRBD1 might be the D (5 bases). The CDR3 runs 14 residues. The germline V gene encodes CDR1 WNHNN and CDR2 SYGVQD (reference sequence). The ends were cut back, 6 bases at V and 4 bases at J, with 14 bases in the middle. CDR3 in amino acids: CASRDNTLADTQYF. The DNA of the CDR3 is TGCGCCAGCAGGGACAATACACTGGCAGATACGCAGTATTTT.

For the CDR3, the DNA is TGTGCCAGCAGCATACTAGCGTCAGGTTACGAGCAGTACTTC. It encodes CASSILASGYEQYF. The chain has TRBV7-8 and TRBJ2-7, with 7 nucleotides matching TRBD2. With 5 bases clipped from V and 4 bases from J, the junction kept 8 bases outside the gene matches. The germline CDR1 and CDR2 sequences are SGHVS and FQNEAQ. The CDR3 sequence is 14 residues long.

This clone was counted once. The chain uses TRBV5-6 and TRBJ2-2; TRBD2 agrees at 8 bases. V trimming: 4 bases; J trimming: 7 bases; junction bases outside the gene matches: 6. The germline gives CDR1 SGHDT, CDR2 YYEEEE. The CDR3 is 14 residues long. CDR3 loop: CASSRLARGGELFF. The CDR3 DNA is TGTGCCAGCAGCCGACTAGCGCGGGGCGGGGAGCTGTTTTTT.

This rearrangement joins TRBV5-4 to TRBJ1-2; D unresolved. With 4 bases removed from V and 0 bases from J, the gap between germline ends came to 16 bases. CDR1 is SGHNT and CDR2 is YYREEE in the germline V gene (reference sequence). The CDR3 contains 16 residues. The CDR3 loop is CASSHHNSTTNYGYTF. The CDR3, as DNA: TGTGCCAGCAGCCACCATAACTCGACAACTAACTATGGCTACACCTTC. Full variable domain (outside the CDR3, taken from reference TRBV5-4 and TRBJ1-2): ETGVTQSPTHLIKTRGQQVTLRCSSQSGHNTVSWYQQALGQGPQFIFQYYREEENGRGNFPPRFSGLQFPNYSSELNVNALELDDSALYLCASSHHNSTTNYGYTFGSGTRLTVV.

The chain has TRBV10-3 and TRBJ1-1; tentative D call: TRBD1 (5 bases). Trimming shortened V by 2 bases and J by 5 bases, and 9 bases separated the two germline ends. CDR1 is ENHRY and CDR2 is SYGVKD in the germline V gene. The CDR3 has 13 residues. The CDR3 DNA sequence: TGTGCCATCAGTGAGGACTGGGGGACTGAAGCTTTCTTT. Amino acids: CAISEDWGTEAFF.

The genes are TRBV10-3 and TRBJ2-1; D remains unclear. There are 16 residues in the CDR3. Germline V CDR1 and CDR2: ENHRY, SYGVKD. Trimming removed 4 bases from V and 2 bases from J, with 15 bases in between. The DNA for the CDR3 is TGTGCCATCAGTGGCCGAAGGGCCTACCCCTACAATGAGCAGTTCTTC. Amino acids: CAISGRRAYPYNEQFF.

The CDR3 sequence is CASSDSALAGELFF. The CDR3 region has the DNA TGTGCCAGCAGTGACTCTGCCTTGGCCGGGGAGCTGTTTTTT. The chain is built from TRBV6-4 and TRBJ2-2, with no clear D. The germline V gene has CDR1 MRHNA and CDR2 SNTAGT. The V and J ends lost 0 bases and 6 bases respectively, with 8 bases between them. There are 14 residues in the CDR3.

The chain uses TRBV7-8 and TRBJ2-1, with TRBD2 matching over 7 bases. The J segment lost 6 bases and the V segment lost 3 bases, leaving 11 bases of the junction unmatched. Per the germline V gene, CDR1 is SGHVS and CDR2 is FQNEAQ. The CDR3 runs 16 residues. CDR3 sequence reads: CASSFGWATSLNEQFF. In DNA form, the CDR3 reads TGTGCCAGCAGCTTTGGGTGGGCGACTAGCCTCAATGAGCAGTTCTTC.

In this sample, this clone turned up a few times. The genes are TRBV11-2 and TRBJ2-7; perhaps TRBD2 as D (5 bases). V was trimmed by 1 base and J by 3 bases, leaving 7 bases between them. Germline V lookup: CDR1 SGHAT, CDR2 FQNNGV. The CDR3 has 13 residues. Written as DNA, the CDR3 is TGTGCCAGCAGCTTAGCTAGCCTCTACGAGCAGTACTTC. Translated, it gives CASSLASLYEQYF.

The V gene is TRBV10-3, the J gene TRBJ2-7; 8 nucleotides agree with TRBD1. The germline V gene encodes CDR1 ENHRY and CDR2 SYGVKD. V shed 2 bases and J 2 bases; nucleotides not matched to a gene: 2. The CDR3 runs 14 residues. In DNA form, the CDR3 reads TGTGCCATCAGTGAGGGACAGGGAGCCTACGAGCAGTACTTC. Its translation is CAISEGQGAYEQYF.

The rearrangement links TRBV13 to TRBJ2-7; 15 bases line up with TRBD2. This CDR3 spans 19 amino acids. Per the germline V gene, CDR1 is PRHDT and CDR2 is FYEKMQ (reference sequence). V lost 5 bases, J lost 0 bases, and 11 bases stayed unmatched. The CDR3 spells CASSPQGLAGGPSSYEQYF. In DNA, the CDR3 is TGTGCCAGCAGCCCTCAAGGACTAGCGGGAGGGCCCTCCTCCTACGAGCAGTACTTC. Variable domain in full (rest from reference TRBV13 and TRBJ2-7): AAGVIQSPRHLIKEKRETATLKCYPIPRHDTVYWYQQGPGQDPQFLISFYEKMQSDKGSIPDRFSAQQFSDYHSELNMSSLELGDSALYFCASSPQGLAGGPSSYEQYFGPGTRLTVT.

This clone has just one count. The gene calls are TRBV9 and TRBJ2-1; the D gene is possibly TRBD2 (6 bases). CDR3 length: 13 amino acids. From germline, CDR1 is SGDLS and CDR2 YYNGEE. V lost 6 bases and J 6 bases, leaving 13 bases between the germline ends. CDR3 nucleotide sequence: TGTGCCAGCAAAGGAGGGCCGGGCAATGAGCAGTTCTTC. Amino acids: CASKGGPGNEQFF. Combining the CDR3 with reference TRBV9 and TRBJ2-1 gives the whole variable domain DSGVTQTPKHLITATGQRVTLRCSPRSGDLSVYWYQQSLDQGLQFLIQYYNGEERAKGNILERFSAQQFPDLHSELNLSSLELGDSALYFCASKGGPGNEQFFGPGTRLTVL.

The chain links TRBV4-1 to TRBJ2-1, with 7 bases aligning to TRBD2. This CDR3 has 18 amino acids. Germline V gene data show CDR1 as MGHRA and CDR2 as YSYEKL. Germline trimming cut 0 bases from V and 0 bases from J; bases unmatched to any gene: 8. CDR3 DNA sequence: TGCGCCAGCAGCCAAGATAGGGGACTAAGCGGCTCCTACAATGAGCAGTTCTTC. This sequence encodes CASSQDRGLSGSYNEQFF.

This chain's CDR3 is CASTPGGDEQYF. The CDR3 region has the DNA TGTGCCAGCACTCCAGGGGGGGACGAGCAGTACTTC. This chain joins TRBV6-5 and TRBJ2-5; D possibly uses TRBD1 or TRBD2 (7 bases each). The J call is uncertain, as TRBJ2-7 better fits the DNA end. Germline V CDR1 and CDR2: MNHEY, SVGAGI. The CDR3 has 12 residues.

This clone showed up just once. The V and J genes are TRBV9 and TRBJ1-1; D gene uncertain. CDR3 size: 15 residues. Germline loops: CDR1 SGDLS, CDR2 YYNGEE. V lost 0 bases and J 1 base, leaving 10 bases between the germline ends. DNA for the CDR3: TGTGCCAGCAGCGTAGTGAGCAGAGCGAACACTGAAGCTTTCTTT. Encoded protein: CASSVVSRANTEAFF.

CDR3: CASSLARERSTDTQYF. CDR3 nucleotides: TGTGCCAGCAGCTTGGCCAGGGAAAGAAGCACAGATACGCAGTATTTT. The rearrangement uses TRBV7-8 and TRBJ2-3; D is possibly TRBD1 (5 bases). Germline V gene sequence: CDR1 SGHVS, CDR2 FQNEAQ. This CDR3 has 16 amino acids. V was cut by 3 bases and J by 0 bases, with 13 bases left in between.